Sequencing of this TCR beta chain was carried out in a study of immune evolution from preneoplasia to lung adenocarcinoma. Comments on this clone: Germline is not matched at one junction end, which may reflect a read error.

This CDR3 contains 14 residues. Germline values: CDR1 SNHLY, CDR2 FYNNEI. Clones were read by immunoSEQ multiplex PCR, and TCRdb kept only the in-frame ones, dropping some. The data show 6,000 to 10,000 clones, more than 70% seen once. This TCR came from a person between 70 and 80 years old with lung adenocarcinoma. The sample was FFPE adjacent normal lung tissue. The V call is TRBV2, the J call TRBJ2-7; D gene ambiguous. This chain's CDR3 is CASNETGRSYEQYF. The CDR3 DNA sequence: TGTGCCAGCAATGAAACTGGACGGTCCTACGAGCAGTACTTC.